This T cell receptor (beta chain) comes out of a study of a mutant IDH1 vaccine in newly diagnosed glioma. From germline, CDR1 is SGHRS and CDR2 YFSETQ. CDR3 length: 14 amino acids. V dropped 1 base and J dropped 1; count of bases not matched to a gene: 0. The time point denotes: baseline, week 1 (first vaccination visit). Treatment in this sample: pre-vaccination baseline after standard-of-care therapy. Only in-frame clones appear in the TCRdb table, and some are missing; sequencing was by immunoSEQ multiplex PCR. The table has 45,000 to 60,000 clones, about 80% seen once. The source is a middle-aged woman with glioma. This specimen consisted of PBMCs, obtained from a glioma patient treated with radiotherapy, temozolomide or both. The V gene is TRBV5-1, the J gene TRBJ2-5; TRBD1 agrees at 8 bases. CDR3 amino acids: CASSLTGGQETQYF. The CDR3 DNA sequence: TGCGCCAGCAGCTTGACAGGGGGCCAAGAGACCCAGTACTTC.